Below, 25 T cell receptor beta chains from the same sample are listed, as sequenced in a study of Ad26.COV2.S vaccination and SARS-CoV-2 variants (dated by TCRdb to the early 2020s). The library was prepared using the immunoSEQ multiplex PCR assay. This immuneACCESS table, as held by TCRdb, lists in-frame sequences with V and J called but not all clones. Of the missing ones, under half trace to an unresolved V gene in checked studies; the others have no known cause. The sample table contains 350,000 to 500,000 clones; only one count was recorded for about 92% of them. About 4.4% of the sample is held by the ten biggest clonotypes. The treatment or condition label, as the study defines it: over 15 received Ad26.COV2.S at low or high dose, single or two shots; roughly 5 received placebo; per-sample allocation not given. For vaccine and placebo recipients, the sequenced repertoires came from samples collected on day 63 after the first injection.

Sequences were derived from peripheral blood, sampled in a trial of Ad26.COV2.S vaccine versus placebo. All receptors come from a person aged 18-65 years who received the Ad26.COV2.S COVID-19 vaccine or a placebo.

This chain links TRBV9 with TRBJ2-1; D may be TRBD2 (6 bases). The V end lost 3 bases, the J end lost 4 bases, and 26 bases lay between the germline ends. The CDR3 sequence is 19 residues long. Germline V gene lookup returns CDR1 SGDLS and CDR2 YYNGEE. The CDR3 loop reads CASSAPPRLVQSGYNEQFF. The CDR3 DNA reads TGTGCCAGCAGCGCCCCCCCCAGACTAGTCCAATCGGGGTACAATGAGCAGTTCTTC.

This clone was detected only a few times. The J gene is TRBJ2-2, the V gene TRBV4-1; no definite D call. The CDR3 loop spans 15 amino acids. The germline V gene has CDR1 MGHRA and CDR2 YSYEKL. Trimming removed 3 bases from V and 0 bases from J, with 8 bases in between. The CDR3 here is CASSHWAANTGELFF. DNA for the CDR3: TGCGCCAGCAGCCATTGGGCAGCGAACACCGGGGAGCTGTTTTTT.

The J gene is TRBJ2-1, the V gene TRBV4-3, with TRBD1 matching over 9 bases. Germline CDR1 reads LGHNA; CDR2 reads YSLEER. V lost 3 bases and J lost 11; bases outside the gene matches: 5. The CDR3 length is 13 residues. DNA for the CDR3: TGCGCCAGCAGCCATCGGACAGGGGTGAAGCAGTTCTTC. Residues: CASSHRTGVKQFF.

The chain employs TRBV21-1 and TRBJ2-7; the table's TRBD1 call for D was not verified on the DNA. TRBV21-1 is flagged as a pseudogene. The CDR3 runs to 15 residues. This CDR3 is CASSKGGPGAYEQYF. The DNA for the CDR3 is TGTGCCAGCAGCAAAGGGGGGCCAGGGGCCTACGAGCAGTACTTC.

The chain links TRBV10-3 to TRBJ1-6; D ambiguous. The germline V gene has CDR1 ENHRY and CDR2 SYGVKD. V was clipped by 6 bases and J by 5 bases, with 11 bases between them. CDR3 length equals 14 residues. CDR3 nucleotides: TGTGCCATCAGGCGGCGGCAGGATAATTCACCCCTCCACTTT. Protein sequence: CAIRRRQDNSPLHF.

The J gene is TRBJ1-5, the V gene TRBV7-6, with 7 bases lining up with TRBD1. Germline CDR1 SGHVS, CDR2 FNYEAQ. Losses at the gene ends were 1 base for V and 6 bases for J; bases not matched to a gene: 9. The CDR3 consists of 16 residues. In DNA form, the CDR3 reads TGTGCCAGCAGCTTAGGTGCGTCAGGGGGAGGTCAGCCCCAGCATTTT. As protein: CASSLGASGGGQPQHF.

The rearrangement links TRBV5-6 to TRBJ1-6; the match to TRBD1 covers 11 bases. V was clipped by 6 bases and J by 10 bases; unmatched bases: 12. This CDR3 spans 16 amino acids. Germline loops: CDR1 SGHDT, CDR2 YYEEEE. The CDR3 nucleotides are TGTGCCAGCACCCTAACGGACAGGGGGCTTGGATCACCCCTCCACTTT. Residues: CASTLTDRGLGSPLHF.

J is TRBJ2-5 and V is TRBV6-6; 8 nucleotides align to TRBD2. Trimming cost V 4 bases and J 4 bases; bases outside gene matches: 8. The CDR3 has 15 amino acids. The germline gives CDR1 MNHNY, CDR2 SVGAGI (reference sequence). Here the CDR3 DNA reads TGTGCCAGCAGTTCCCAAGCGGGAGTTGTAGAGACCCAGTACTTC. Its translation: CASSSQAGVVETQYF.

The rearrangement joins TRBV27 to TRBJ2-7, with TRBD2 matching 11 bases. The junction had 0 bases not matched to a gene; V was cut back by 3 bases and J by 2 bases. From germline, CDR1 is MNHEY and CDR2 SMNVEV (reference sequence). CDR3 length: 14 amino acids. CDR3 residues: CASSLTSGAYEQYF. The CDR3, as DNA: TGTGCCAGCAGTTTGACTAGCGGGGCCTACGAGCAGTACTTC.

This chain uses TRBV10-3 with TRBJ2-3; TRBD2 matches 12 bases. The junction had 8 bases not matched to a gene; V was cut back by 7 bases and J by 6 bases. The germline V gene has CDR1 ENHRY and CDR2 SYGVKD. The CDR3 totals 15 residues. CDR3 nucleotides: TGTGCCATCATGACTAGCGGGAGTAAGGGGGATACGCAGTATTTT. Amino acid sequence: CAIMTSGSKGDTQYF.

This clone was observed a single time. This chain uses TRBV30 with TRBJ1-3, with a weak D call TRBD1 (5 bases). This CDR3 region has 15 residues. Trimming took 2 bases from V and 2 from J, leaving 13 bases between them. Germline assignment: CDR1 GTSNPN and CDR2 SVGIG (reference sequence). CDR3 sequence: CAWSPFGRAGNTIYF. The CDR3 DNA is TGTGCCTGGAGTCCATTTGGCAGGGCTGGAAACACCATATATTTT.

The chain joins TRBV30 to TRBJ2-3, with D perhaps TRBD1 (6 bases). The germline gives CDR1 GTSNPN, CDR2 SVGIG (reference sequence). The CDR3 loop spans 13 amino acids. Deletions cut 1 base from V and 5 bases from J, with 10 bases between. The CDR3 loop reads CAWSGPRGDTQYF. As DNA, the CDR3 is TGTGCCTGGAGTGGACCCAGGGGAGATACGCAGTATTTT.

This chain links TRBV5-6 with TRBJ2-1; a possible D gene is TRBD1 (5 bases). V was clipped by 6 bases and J by 5 bases, with 15 bases between them. This CDR3 contains 14 residues. Germline lookup yields CDR1 SGHDT and CDR2 YYEEEE. The CDR3 nucleotides read TGTGCCAGCATCCGTGGGGCTACAGACAATGAGCAGTTCTTC. Amino acid sequence: CASIRGATDNEQFF.

Notes on this clone: This same CDR3 is encoded by further DNA sequences in the sample. The chain joins TRBV7-9 to TRBJ2-3; weak D call: TRBD2 (5 bases). The CDR3 is 15 residues long. V shed 8 bases and J shed 0 bases, with 15 bases lying between them. The V gene's germline CDR1 is SEHNR and CDR2 FQNEAQ (reference sequence). The CDR3 sequence: CASAILAPSTDTQYF. The CDR3 nucleotides read TGTGCCAGCGCTATCTTAGCGCCCAGCACAGATACGCAGTATTTT.

This clone was recorded only once. The J gene is TRBJ2-5, the V gene TRBV6-1, with 8 bases that match TRBD1. Germline CDR1 and CDR2: MNHNS and SASEGT. The CDR3 totals 17 residues. Losses at the gene ends were 2 bases for V and 4 bases for J; bases not matched to a gene: 12. This chain's CDR3 is CASSESQGDLTRETQYF. DNA of the CDR3: TGTGCCAGCAGTGAATCACAGGGGGACCTTACACGAGAGACCCAGTACTTC.

The chain couples TRBV4-3 to TRBJ2-2, with D tentatively TRBD1 or TRBD2 (6 bases each). This CDR3 has 17 amino acids. Germline V lookup: CDR1 LGHNA, CDR2 YSLEER. V lost 4 bases and J lost 4, with 19 bases in between. This CDR3 reads CASSPDRGERRTGELFF. The DNA for the CDR3 is TGCGCCAGCAGCCCGGATAGGGGGGAACGTCGCACCGGGGAGCTGTTTTTT.

CDR3 amino acids: CASSFAGGNQPQHF. The CDR3 nucleotides are TGTGCCAGCAGTTTTGCTGGGGGAAATCAGCCCCAGCATTTT. V gene TRBV28 combines with J gene TRBJ1-5; TRBD1 might be the D (5 bases). Germline V CDR1 and CDR2: MDHEN, SYDVKM. The germline V and J ends were trimmed by 3 bases and 4 bases, with 10 bases remaining between them. The CDR3 totals 14 residues.

The genes are TRBV20-1 and TRBJ1-5; no clear D gene. The CDR3 covers 14 residues. CDR1 is DFQATT and CDR2 is SNEGSKA in the germline V gene (reference sequence). V lost 3 bases and J 6 bases, leaving 15 bases between the germline ends. CDR3 in DNA: TGCAGTGCTAGTCGGGCCTCCCCCGGTCAGCCCCAGCATTTT. Translation: CSASRASPGQPQHF.

CDR3 sequence: CASSAGITDTQYF. For the CDR3, the DNA is TGTGCCAGCAGTGCGGGGATCACAGATACGCAGTATTTT. This chain connects TRBV28 to TRBJ2-3; D is possibly TRBD2 (6 bases). The CDR3 length is 13 residues. Trimming left V 5 bases short and J 2 bases short, with 8 bases between. Per the germline V gene, CDR1 is MDHEN and CDR2 is SYDVKM. Variable domain in full (rest from reference TRBV28 and TRBJ2-3): DVKVTQSSRYLVKRTGEKVFLECVQDMDHENMFWYRQDPGLGLRLIYFSYDVKMKEKGDIPEGYSVSREKKERFSLILESASTNQTSMYLCASSAGITDTQYFGPGTRLTVL.

This clone was observed once. The rearrangement uses TRBV5-6 and TRBJ2-7; 12 bases agree with TRBD2. Germline lookup yields CDR1 SGHDT and CDR2 YYEEEE. The CDR3 consists of 15 residues. V lost 2 bases and J lost 6; bases outside the gene matches: 6. CDR3 sequence (DNA): TGTGCCAGCAGCTTCCGACTAGCGGGAGCCGGCGAGCAGTACTTC. Its translation: CASSFRLAGAGEQYF.

The genes are TRBV7-8 and TRBJ1-3, with D perhaps matching TRBD1 (5 bases). Trimming pared 0 bases from V and 0 bases from J, leaving 12 bases between. CDR1 and CDR2 from the germline V gene are SGHVS and FQNEAQ. The CDR3 consists of 17 residues. CDR3 loop: CASSLALGTRSGNTIYF. The CDR3 nucleotides are TGTGCCAGCAGCTTAGCGCTGGGGACCCGCTCTGGAAACACCATATATTTT.

In DNA, the CDR3 is TGTGCCATCAGTGGACTAGCGGGAGGGAGGGGCACCGGGGAGCTGTTTTTT. Amino acid sequence: CAISGLAGGRGTGELFF. This chain links TRBV10-3 with TRBJ2-2, with 14 bases fitting TRBD2. From germline, CDR1 is ENHRY and CDR2 SYGVKD. Unmatched junction bases numbered 5, after V lost 4 bases and J lost 4 bases. The CDR3 extends over 17 amino acids.

The chain is built from TRBV9 and TRBJ2-5; TRBD2 agrees at 9 bases. The CDR3 totals 16 residues. In germline, CDR1 is SGDLS, CDR2 YYNGEE. With V trimmed by 0 bases and J by 1 base, 4 bases remained unmatched. CDR3 bases: TGTGCCAGCAGCGTAGGAGGCGGGAGGGCCCAAGAGACCCAGTACTTC. This gives the protein CASSVGGGRAQETQYF.

J is TRBJ1-1 and V is TRBV3-1 (or the pseudogene TRBV3-2); D call uncertain. The length of the CDR3 is 13 residues. Germline CDR1 LGHDT, CDR2 YNNKEL (reference sequence). V was shortened by 0 bases and J by 11 bases, with 13 bases between the two germline ends. In DNA, the CDR3 is TGTGCCAGCAGCCAAGATGAAGTCGACCCGGCTTTCTTT. Translated: CASSQDEVDPAFF.

This chain links TRBV7-2 with TRBJ1-5, with D tentatively TRBD1 (5 bases). The V and J ends lost 4 bases and 7 bases respectively, with 14 bases between them. CDR3 length equals 14 residues. The V gene's germline CDR1 is SGHTA and CDR2 FQGNSA. This CDR3 reads CASSSSRVRQPQHF. The CDR3 DNA follows: TGTGCCAGCAGCTCGAGCAGGGTAAGGCAGCCCCAGCATTTT.